Listed below are T cell receptor beta chains from one sample, sequenced in a study of blood T cells in healthy people across ages. TCRdb recomputed calls from the 5' RACE reads with MiXCR, one row per CDR3 protein. The sample lists about 940,000 distinct CDR3 sequences; 40% to 60% were seen once. Sequencing used blood. Receptors originate from a man younger than 40 in good health. CDR3s include the opening cysteine and the closing phenylalanine or tryptophan. D genes are given only for firm matches. Rows may omit the clone size; those that give it use once, few, many or a size class.

clone_size	v_call	j_call	d_call	cdr3_aa	cdr3_nt
many	TRBV7-3	TRBJ2-3	TRBD2	CASSLYGTSGGDQDTQYF	TGTGCCAGCAGCTTATATGGGACTAGCGGGGGGGACCAAGATACGCAGTATTTT
-	TRBV5-1	TRBJ2-7	-	CASSLGALAASYEQYF	TGCGCCAGCAGCTTGGGGGCCCTAGCAGCCTCCTACGAGCAGTACTTC
few	TRBV7-9	TRBJ2-3	TRBD2	CASSDHRLAGADTQYF	TGTGCCAGCTCCGACCATAGACTAGCGGGGGCAGATACGCAGTATTTT
-	TRBV3-1	TRBJ2-1	-	CASSQERLFNEQFF	TGTGCCAGCAGCCAAGAGAGGCTCTTCAATGAGCAGTTCTTC
-	TRBV6-2/TRBV6-3	TRBJ2-1	TRBD2	CASRTSGGRNEQFF	TGTGCCAGCAGAACTAGCGGGGGGCGAAATGAGCAGTTCTTC
many	TRBV3-1	TRBJ1-2	-	CASSPDSYGYTF	TGTGCCAGCAGCCCGGACAGCTATGGCTACACCTTC
-	TRBV18	TRBJ2-3	-	CASSRPGGSDTQYF	TGTGCCAGCTCCCGACCCGGAGGGTCAGATACGCAGTATTTT
few	TRBV4-2	TRBJ2-5	TRBD1	CASSQDPQGAGETQYF	TGTGCCAGCAGCCAAGATCCCCAGGGGGCAGGAGAGACCCAGTACTTC
-	TRBV5-6	TRBJ1-2	-	CASSLLPRTEHGYTF	TGTGCCAGCAGCTTATTGCCTCGGACAGAGCATGGCTACACCTTC
once	TRBV7-9	TRBJ2-5	-	CASSPRDQLYETQYF	TGTGCCAGCAGCCCGCGGGACCAGCTGTACGAGACCCAGTACTTC
-	TRBV6-2/TRBV6-3	TRBJ1-5	-	CASRAPQGSNQPQHF	TGTGCCAGCAGAGCCCCTCAGGGGAGCAATCAGCCCCAGCATTTT
once	TRBV9	TRBJ2-3	TRBD1	CASSSRGGTGGSSTDTQYF	TGTGCCAGCAGCTCCCGCGGCGGGACAGGGGGCTCAAGCACAGATACGCAGTATTTT
few	TRBV4-3	TRBJ1-2	-	CASSPDTGSALGYTF	TGCGCCAGCAGCCCTGACACCGGAAGCGCCTTAGGCTACACCTTC
-	TRBV20-1	TRBJ1-2	-	CSARYTSNYGYTF	TGCAGTGCTAGATACACCAGTAACTATGGCTACACCTTC
many	TRBV6-2/TRBV6-3	TRBJ2-1	TRBD2	CASETAARAGNEQFF	TGTGCCAGTGAGACAGCGGCACGAGCGGGAAATGAGCAGTTCTTC
few	TRBV7-2	TRBJ2-1	-	CASGLGERFGNEQFF	TGTGCCAGCGGCCTTGGAGAGAGGTTCGGCAATGAGCAGTTCTTC
-	TRBV29-1	TRBJ1-1	-	CSVEVPGKHTEAFF	TGCAGCGTTGAAGTTCCAGGGAAACACACTGAAGCTTTCTTT
-	TRBV12-3/TRBV12-4	TRBJ2-3	TRBD2	CASSLALVAGSGGTDTQYF	TGTGCCAGCAGTTTAGCGCTGGTAGCGGGGAGCGGCGGCACAGATACGCAGTATTTT
few	TRBV15	TRBJ2-3	TRBD2	CATSRRTSGGSSTDTQYF	TGTGCCACCAGCAGAAGGACTAGCGGGGGGAGTAGCACAGATACGCAGTATTTT
-	TRBV7-9	TRBJ1-4	-	CASSLVSGANEKLFF	TGTGCCAGCAGCCTAGTCTCGGGAGCTAATGAAAAACTGTTTTTT
few	TRBV20-1	TRBJ1-4	-	CSARDPGLTNEKLFF	TGCAGTGCTAGAGACCCAGGGTTGACTAATGAAAAACTGTTTTTT
few	TRBV7-2	TRBJ2-7	-	CASSLISSYEQYF	TGTGCCAGCAGCTTAATAAGCTCGTACGAGCAGTACTTC
-	TRBV6-6	TRBJ2-7	-	CASSYSGYPYEQYF	TGTGCCAGCAGTTACTCGGGTTACCCCTACGAGCAGTACTTC
once	TRBV4-3	TRBJ1-4	-	CASSPTGRSEKLFF	TGCGCCAGCAGCCCCACAGGGCGTTCCGAAAAACTGTTTTTT
-	TRBV7-2	TRBJ2-1	-	CASSLVDSIRFF	TGTGCCAGCAGCTTAGTAGATAGTATAAGGTTCTTC
-	TRBV7-3	TRBJ2-5	TRBD1	CASSFGQGTQETQYF	TGTGCCAGCAGCTTTGGACAGGGTACTCAAGAGACCCAGTACTTC
few	TRBV4-3	TRBJ2-3	-	CASSQSNTDTQYF	TGCGCCAGCAGCCAATCTAACACAGATACGCAGTATTTT
-	TRBV28	TRBJ2-7	-	CASSLSRCEQYF	TGTGCCAGCAGTTTGAGTCGGTGCGAGCAGTACTTC
-	TRBV7-2	TRBJ2-4	TRBD1	CASSYGTGSIQYF	TGTGCCAGCAGTTACGGGACAGGGAGCATTCAGTACTTC
-	TRBV7-2	TRBJ1-2	-	CASSFTVENYGYTF	TGTGCCAGCAGCTTTACCGTGGAAAACTATGGCTACACCTTC
once	TRBV20-1	TRBJ2-7	TRBD2	CSARLAGLYNEQYF	TGCAGTGCTAGGTTAGCGGGGCTGTACAATGAGCAGTACTTC